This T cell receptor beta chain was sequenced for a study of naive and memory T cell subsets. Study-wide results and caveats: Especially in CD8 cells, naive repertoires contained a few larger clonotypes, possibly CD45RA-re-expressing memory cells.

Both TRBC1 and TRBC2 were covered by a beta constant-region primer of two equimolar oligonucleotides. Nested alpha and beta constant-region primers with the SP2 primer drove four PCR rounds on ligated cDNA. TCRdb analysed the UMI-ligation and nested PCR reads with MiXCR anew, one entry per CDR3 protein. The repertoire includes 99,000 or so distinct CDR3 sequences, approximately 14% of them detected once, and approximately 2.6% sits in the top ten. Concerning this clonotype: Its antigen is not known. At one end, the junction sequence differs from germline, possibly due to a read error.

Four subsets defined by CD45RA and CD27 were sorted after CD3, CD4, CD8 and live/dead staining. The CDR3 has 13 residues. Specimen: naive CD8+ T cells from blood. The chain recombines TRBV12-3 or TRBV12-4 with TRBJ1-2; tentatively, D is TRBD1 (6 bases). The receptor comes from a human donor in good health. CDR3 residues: CTSSLTKQGGYTF. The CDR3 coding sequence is TGTACCAGCAGTCTCACAAAACAGGGAGGCTACACCTTC.